What follows are 4 T cell receptor beta chains derived from one specimen sequenced in a study of blood T cell repertoires in COVID-19 (dated by TCRdb to between 2020 and 2021). The protocol used for the library was the immunoSEQ multiplex PCR assay. What TCRdb holds here is the immuneACCESS table cut down to in-frame rearrangements. Part of the clones is not present; checked against another copy, under half of the missing clones reflect an unresolved V gene, and the others are unexplained. The sample yields roughly 300,000 clones; around 90% were counted once. In total, the top ten clones hold about 7% of the sample. Material: peripheral blood. These receptors came from a woman aged 25 to 39 with COVID-19, enrolled during active disease.

This clone is a singleton in its sample. The rearrangement links TRBV30 to TRBJ2-2; a weak D match, TRBD2 (5 bases). In germline, CDR1 is GTSNPN, CDR2 SVGIG (reference sequence). V lost 1 base to trimming and J lost 7 bases, with 10 bases between them. The CDR3 spans 13 residues. CDR3 sequence (DNA): TGTGCCTGGAGTGCCCAGAGCGGCGGGGAGCTGTTTTTT. Its translation: CAWSAQSGGELFF.

The chain couples TRBV10-3 to TRBJ2-2; 9 nucleotides match TRBD1. V lost 9 bases and J lost 7; bases outside the gene matches: 9. The CDR3 is made up of 14 amino acids. CDR1 is ENHRY, CDR2 SYGVKD, per germline. The CDR3 loop is CAIRTGGAVGELFF. CDR3 DNA sequence: TGTGCCATAAGAACAGGGGGCGCAGTCGGGGAGCTGTTTTTT.

This chain connects TRBV11-2 to TRBJ2-7; TRBD1 matches at 10 bases. The J segment lost 6 bases and the V segment lost 6 bases, leaving 5 bases of the junction unmatched. This CDR3 is built from 13 residues. Per germline, CDR1 SGHAT and CDR2 FQNNGV. The CDR3 bases are TGTGCCAGCAGTCCCGGACAGGGGGGCGAGCAGTACTTC. It translates to CASSPGQGGEQYF.

J is TRBJ1-1 and V is TRBV6-4, with 8 bases fitting TRBD1. The germline V gene has CDR1 MRHNA and CDR2 SNTAGT. V trimming: 6 bases; J trimming: 3 bases; junction bases outside the gene matches: 6. The CDR3 contains 14 residues. Here the CDR3 reads CASRRDRQDTEAFF. In DNA, the CDR3 is TGTGCCAGCAGGCGGGACAGGCAGGACACTGAAGCTTTCTTT.